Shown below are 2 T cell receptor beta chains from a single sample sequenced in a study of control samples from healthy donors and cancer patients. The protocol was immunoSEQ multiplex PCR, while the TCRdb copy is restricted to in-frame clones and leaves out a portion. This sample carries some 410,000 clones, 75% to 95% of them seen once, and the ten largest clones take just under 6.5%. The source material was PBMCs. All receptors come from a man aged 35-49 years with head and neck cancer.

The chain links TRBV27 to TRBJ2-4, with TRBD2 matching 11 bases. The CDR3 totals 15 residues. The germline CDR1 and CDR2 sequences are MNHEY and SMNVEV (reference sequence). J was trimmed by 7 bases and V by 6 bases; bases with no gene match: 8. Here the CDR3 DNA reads TGTGCCAGCAGAAGACTAGCGGGATTTGTGAACATTCAGTACTTC. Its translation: CASRRLAGFVNIQYF.

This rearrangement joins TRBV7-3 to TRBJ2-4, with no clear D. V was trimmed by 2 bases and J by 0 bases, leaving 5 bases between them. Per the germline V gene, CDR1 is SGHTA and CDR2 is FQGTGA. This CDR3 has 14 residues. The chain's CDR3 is CASSLELAKNIQYF. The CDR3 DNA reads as TGTGCCAGCAGCTTAGAACTAGCCAAAAACATTCAGTACTTC.